By sample share, the clone carrying this TCR beta chain is medium-sized. Its matching antigen is unknown. This entry belongs to a study of T cells in Graves' hyperthyroidism and ophthalmopathy. The diagnostic basis comprised clinical symptoms, serum thyroxine and TRAb, thyroid ultrasound and orbital computed tomography. RNA transcripts were the template for amplifying TCR beta CDR3 regions. The HTBI primer set was used in a first-round RT-PCR of the TCR CDR3. One entry per CDR3 protein, called by TCRdb with MiXCR from the multiplex PCR reads. The sample has 35,000 to 45,000 distinct CDR3 sequences, about 47% seen once. Study findings and constraints: Most thyroid-expanded clonotypes above 0.001 were also found in blood.

The ends lost 7 bases at V and 8 bases at J; junction bases unmatched: 12. CDR1 and CDR2 from the germline V gene are SGHTA and FQGNSA. This CDR3 spans 15 amino acids. The V gene is TRBV7-2, the J gene TRBJ2-1, with 9 bases that match TRBD2. The clonotype comes from a man aged 35 to 55 with Graves' ophthalmopathy. Input material: blood. The CDR3, as DNA: TGTGCCAGCACCCCCCGGAGCGGGGGGTCCCATGAGCAGTTCTTC. Translation gives CASTPRSGGSHEQFF.